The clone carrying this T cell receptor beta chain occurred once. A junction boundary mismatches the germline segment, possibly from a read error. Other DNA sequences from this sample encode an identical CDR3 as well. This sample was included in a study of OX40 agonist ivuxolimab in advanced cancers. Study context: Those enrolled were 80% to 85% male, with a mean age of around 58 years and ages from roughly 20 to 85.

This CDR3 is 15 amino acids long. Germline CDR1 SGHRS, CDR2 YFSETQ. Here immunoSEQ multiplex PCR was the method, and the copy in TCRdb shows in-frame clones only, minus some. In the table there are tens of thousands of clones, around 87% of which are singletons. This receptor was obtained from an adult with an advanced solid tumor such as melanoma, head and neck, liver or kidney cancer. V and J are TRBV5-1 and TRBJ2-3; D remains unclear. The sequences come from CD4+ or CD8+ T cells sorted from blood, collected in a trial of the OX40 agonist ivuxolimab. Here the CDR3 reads CASSLGSLLTDTQYF. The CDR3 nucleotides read TGCGCCAGTAGCTTGGGCAGCTTACTCACAGATACGCAGTATTTT.